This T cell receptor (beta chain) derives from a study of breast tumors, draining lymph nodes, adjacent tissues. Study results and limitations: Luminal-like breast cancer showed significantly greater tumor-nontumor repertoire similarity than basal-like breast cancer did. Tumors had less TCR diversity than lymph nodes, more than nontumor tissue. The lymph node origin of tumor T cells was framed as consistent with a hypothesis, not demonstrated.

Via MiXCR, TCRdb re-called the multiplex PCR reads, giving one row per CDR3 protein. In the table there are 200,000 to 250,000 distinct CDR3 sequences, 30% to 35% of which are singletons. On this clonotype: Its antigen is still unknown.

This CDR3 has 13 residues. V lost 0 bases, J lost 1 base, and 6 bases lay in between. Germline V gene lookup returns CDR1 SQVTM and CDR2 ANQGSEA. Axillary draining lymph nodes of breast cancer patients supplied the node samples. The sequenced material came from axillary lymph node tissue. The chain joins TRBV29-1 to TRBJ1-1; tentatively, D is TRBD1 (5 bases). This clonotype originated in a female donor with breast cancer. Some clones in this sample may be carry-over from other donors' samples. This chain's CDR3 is CSVEDRGNTEAFF. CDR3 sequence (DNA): TGCAGCGTTGAAGATAGGGGGAACACTGAAGCTTTCTTT.